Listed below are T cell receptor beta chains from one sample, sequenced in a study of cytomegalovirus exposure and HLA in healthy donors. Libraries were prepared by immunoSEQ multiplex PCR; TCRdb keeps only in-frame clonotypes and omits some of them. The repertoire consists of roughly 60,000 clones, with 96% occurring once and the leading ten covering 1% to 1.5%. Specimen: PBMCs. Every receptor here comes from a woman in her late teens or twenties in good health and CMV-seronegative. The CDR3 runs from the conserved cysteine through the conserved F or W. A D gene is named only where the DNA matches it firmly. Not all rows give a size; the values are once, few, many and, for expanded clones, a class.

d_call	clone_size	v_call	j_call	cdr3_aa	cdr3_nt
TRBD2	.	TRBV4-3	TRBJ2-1	CASSPGGGGRSGYNEQFF	TGCGCCAGCAGCCCTGGGGGGGGCGGGAGGTCGGGATACAATGAGCAGTTCTTC
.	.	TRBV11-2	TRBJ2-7	CASSLFRQEAPSYEQYF	TGTGCCAGCAGCTTATTCCGACAGGAGGCACCCTCCTACGAGCAGTACTTC
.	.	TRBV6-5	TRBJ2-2	CASSYGQGNTGELFF	TGTGCCAGCAGTTACGGTCAGGGGAACACCGGGGAGCTGTTTTTT
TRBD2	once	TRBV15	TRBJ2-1	CATSRVGRDEQFF	TGTGCCACCAGCAGAGTCGGGAGGGATGAGCAGTTCTTC
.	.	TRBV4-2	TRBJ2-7	CASSQDLGTYEQYF	TGTGCCAGCAGCCAAGATCTCGGGACCTACGAGCAGTACTTC
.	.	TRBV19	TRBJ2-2	CASSTQGGTGELFF	TGTGCCAGTAGTACACAGGGGGGGACCGGGGAGCTGTTTTTT
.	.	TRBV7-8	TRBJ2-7	CASSPRPGWSEQYF	TGTGCCAGCAGCCCCCGCCCTGGCTGGAGCGAGCAGTACTTC
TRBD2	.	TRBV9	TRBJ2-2	CASSVALAGELGTGELFF	TGTGCCAGCAGCGTAGCACTAGCGGGGGAACTAGGGACCGGGGAGCTGTTTTTT
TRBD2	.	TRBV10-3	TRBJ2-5	CAISEPAGGETQYF	TGTGCCATCAGTGAACCGGCGGGGGGGGAGACCCAGTACTTC
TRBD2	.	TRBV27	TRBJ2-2	CASSFPAGGQVGELFF	TGTGCCAGCAGTTTTCCAGCGGGGGGGCAGGTCGGGGAGCTGTTTTTT
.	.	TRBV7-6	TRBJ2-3	CGSSNRAGDTQYF	TGTGGCAGCAGCAACCGCGCGGGAGATACGCAGTATTTT
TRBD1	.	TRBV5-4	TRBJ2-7	CASSLAGQGGYEQYF	TGTGCCAGCAGCTTGGCCGGACAGGGAGGCTACGAGCAGTACTTC
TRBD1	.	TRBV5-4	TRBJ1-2	CASSPGQIFDYGYTF	TGTGCCAGCAGCCCGGGACAGATTTTCGACTATGGCTACACCTTC
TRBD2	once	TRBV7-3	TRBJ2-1	CASSISSGGAGNEQFF	TGTGCCAGCAGCATCTCTAGCGGGGGGGCCGGGAATGAGCAGTTCTTC
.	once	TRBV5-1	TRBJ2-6	CASSLVRGAPSSGANVLTF	TGCGCCAGCAGCTTGGTTCGGGGGGCTCCGAGCTCTGGGGCCAACGTCCTGACTTTC
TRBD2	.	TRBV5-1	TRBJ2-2	CASSYRDYHTGELFF	TGCGCCAGCAGCTACCGGGACTACCACACCGGGGAGCTGTTTTTT
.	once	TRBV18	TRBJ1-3	CASSPGLRSSGNTIYF	TGTGCCAGCTCACCAGGATTGCGGAGCTCTGGAAACACCATATATTTT
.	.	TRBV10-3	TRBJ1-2	CAISESAGSYTF	TGTGCCATCAGTGAGTCGGCAGGGAGCTACACCTTC
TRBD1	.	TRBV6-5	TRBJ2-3	CASSYGTAYTDTQYF	TGTGCCAGCAGTTACGGGACAGCCTACACAGATACGCAGTATTTT
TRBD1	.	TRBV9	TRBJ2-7	CASSLGTAFSYEQYF	TGTGCCAGCAGCCTCGGGACAGCCTTCTCCTACGAGCAGTACTTC
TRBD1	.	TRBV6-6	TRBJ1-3	CASSYSGGQPGNTIYF	TGTGCCAGCAGTTACTCGGGGGGACAGCCTGGAAACACCATATATTTT
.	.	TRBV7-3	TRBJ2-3	CASSPPGITTDTQYF	TGTGCCAGCAGCCCCCCAGGGATCACCACAGATACGCAGTATTTT
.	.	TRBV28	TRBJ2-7	CASSPAAVSVSYEQYF	TGTGCCAGCAGTCCTGCTGCGGTATCGGTCTCCTACGAGCAGTACTTC
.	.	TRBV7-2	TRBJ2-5	CASSRRETQYF	TGTGCCAGCAGCCGCCGGGAGACCCAGTACTTC
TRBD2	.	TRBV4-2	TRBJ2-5	CASSQFLSGRGPEETQYF	TGTGCCAGCAGCCAGTTCCTTAGCGGGAGGGGCCCCGAAGAGACCCAGTACTTC
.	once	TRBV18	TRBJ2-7	CASSPTRSNSYEQYF	TGTGCCAGCTCACCAACCCGGTCCAACTCCTACGAGCAGTACTTC
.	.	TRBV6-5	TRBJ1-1	CASSRTENTEAFF	TGTGCCAGCAGTAGGACAGAGAACACTGAAGCTTTCTTT
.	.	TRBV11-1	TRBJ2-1	CASSLALALTGNEQFF	TGTGCCAGCAGCTTAGCGCTAGCGCTCACGGGGAATGAGCAGTTCTTC
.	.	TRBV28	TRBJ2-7	CASSLSKGWEQYF	TGTGCCAGCAGTTTATCGAAGGGGTGGGAGCAGTACTTC
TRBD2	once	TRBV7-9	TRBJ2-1	CASSPGGLGDNEQFF	TGTGCCAGCAGCCCGGGGGGGCTAGGCGACAATGAGCAGTTCTTC
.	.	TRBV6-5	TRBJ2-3	CASSRGQSTDTQYF	TGTGCCAGCAGCCGAGGACAGTCCACAGATACGCAGTATTTT
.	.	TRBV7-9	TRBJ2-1	CASSPGAGYSYNEQFF	TGTGCCAGCAGCCCTGGGGCGGGATACTCCTACAATGAGCAGTTCTTC